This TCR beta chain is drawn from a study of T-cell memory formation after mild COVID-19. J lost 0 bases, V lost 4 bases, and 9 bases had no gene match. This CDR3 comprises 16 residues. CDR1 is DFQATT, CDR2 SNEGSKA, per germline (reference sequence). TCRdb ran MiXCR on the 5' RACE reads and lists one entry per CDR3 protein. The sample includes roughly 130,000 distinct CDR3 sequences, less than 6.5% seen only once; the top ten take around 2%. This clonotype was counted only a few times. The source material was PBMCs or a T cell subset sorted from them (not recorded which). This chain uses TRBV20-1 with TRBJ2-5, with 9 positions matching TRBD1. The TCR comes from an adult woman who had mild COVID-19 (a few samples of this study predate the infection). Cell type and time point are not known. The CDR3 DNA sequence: TGCAGTGCTACAAGACCCACAGGGGGCTACCAAGAGACCCAGTACTTC. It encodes CSATRPTGGYQETQYF.